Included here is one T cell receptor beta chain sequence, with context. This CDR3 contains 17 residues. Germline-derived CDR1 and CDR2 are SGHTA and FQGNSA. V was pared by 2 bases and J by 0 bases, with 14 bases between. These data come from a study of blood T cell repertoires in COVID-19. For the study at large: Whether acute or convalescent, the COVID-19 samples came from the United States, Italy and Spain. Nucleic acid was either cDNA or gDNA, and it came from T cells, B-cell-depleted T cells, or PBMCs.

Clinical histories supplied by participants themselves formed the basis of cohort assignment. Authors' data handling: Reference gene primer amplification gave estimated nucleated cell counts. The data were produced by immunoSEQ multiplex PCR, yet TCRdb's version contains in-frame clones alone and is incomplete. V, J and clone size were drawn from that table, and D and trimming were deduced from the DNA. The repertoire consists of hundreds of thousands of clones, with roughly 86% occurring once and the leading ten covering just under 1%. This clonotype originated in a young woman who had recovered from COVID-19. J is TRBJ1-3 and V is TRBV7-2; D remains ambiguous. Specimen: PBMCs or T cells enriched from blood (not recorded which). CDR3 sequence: CASSLLSGLLSGNTIYF. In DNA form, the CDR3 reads TGTGCCAGCAGCTTATTATCGGGTCTCCTCTCTGGAAACACCATATATTTT. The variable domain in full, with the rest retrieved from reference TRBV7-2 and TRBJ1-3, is GAGVSQSPSNKVTEKGKDVELRCDPISGHTALYWYRQSLGQGLEFLIYFQGNSAPDKSGLPSDRFSAERTGGSVSTLTIQRTQQEDSAVYLCASSLLSGLLSGNTIYFGEGSWLTVV.